This section outlines one T cell receptor beta chain sequence together with its context. In the same sample, other DNA sequences code for this CDR3. After isolation, RNA underwent reverse transcription to generate cDNA as the sequencing template. TCRdb keeps only in-frame clones here, not all; method: immunoSEQ multiplex PCR. The sample lists 150,000 to 250,000 clones, about 60% occurring once. Trimming pared 2 bases from V and 1 base from J, leaving 3 bases between. The CDR3 loop spans 12 amino acids. CDR1 SGHVS and CDR2 FQNEAQ come from the germline V gene. This sample was taken from a study of CD8+ T cells in alopecia areata. At the level of the study: A 6-month off-drug phase came after tofacitinib, which had lasted 6 to 18 months.

Treatment described: oral pan-JAK inhibitor, 5-10 mg twice daily. The receptor comes from a human donor with alopecia areata. The genes are TRBV7-8 and TRBJ2-7; D gene unclear. This specimen consisted of CD4+ T cells sorted from blood, obtained at week 4, from a patient treated with tofacitinib. The chain's CDR3 is CASSLRSYEQYF. The CDR3 DNA is TGTGCCAGCAGCTTAAGGTCCTACGAGCAGTACTTC.